The 28 T cell receptor beta chains below were found in one sample sequenced in a study of blood T cells in healthy people across ages. With a J-beta primer mix and a sample-barcoded 5' primer, a second PCR ran 7 to 11 cycles. TCRdb ran MiXCR on the 5' RACE reads and lists one entry per CDR3 protein. The table has 920,000 or so distinct CDR3 sequences, more than 40% seen once. Sequencing was performed on blood. The source is a woman aged 55-69 years in good health.

This clonotype was observed a handful of times. The CDR3 reads CSAPKIERLQETQYF. CDR3 sequence (DNA): TGCAGTGCTCCGAAAATCGAGCGTCTACAAGAGACCCAGTACTTC. The chain couples TRBV20-1 to TRBJ2-5; D is ambiguous. In germline, CDR1 is DFQATT, CDR2 SNEGSKA (reference sequence). The CDR3 contains 15 residues. V was trimmed by 5 bases and J by 2 bases, leaving 18 bases between them.

The rearrangement joins TRBV4-2 to TRBJ2-3, with TRBD2 matching 15 bases. The V gene's germline CDR1 is LGHNA and CDR2 YNFKEQ. Trimming removed 4 bases from V and 0 bases from J; junction bases left unmatched: 8. This CDR3 has 19 amino acids. The CDR3 here is CASSLGLAGGKTSTDTQYF. DNA of the CDR3: TGTGCCAGCAGCCTGGGACTAGCGGGAGGTAAAACTAGCACAGATACGCAGTATTTT.

The chain uses TRBV20-1 and TRBJ2-4; 10 bases map to TRBD1. This CDR3 contains 12 residues. V gave up 6 bases and J gave up 10 bases; unmatched junction bases: 6. Germline assignment: CDR1 DFQATT and CDR2 SNEGSKA (reference sequence). The CDR3 region has the DNA TGCAGTGCCAGGACAGGGGGGGATATTCAGTACTTC. It specifies CSARTGGDIQYF.

This clonotype was counted between two and nine times. The chain has TRBV3-1 and TRBJ1-4, with unresolved D. Germline-derived CDR1 and CDR2 are LGHDT and YNNKEL (reference sequence). The CDR3 spans 17 residues. V lost 0 bases and J lost 4, with 15 bases in between. The DNA for the CDR3 is TGTGCCAGCAGCCAAGAGTTTGGTATTGGATATAATGAAAAACTGTTTTTT. This encodes CASSQEFGIGYNEKLFF.

The rearrangement links TRBV21-1 to TRBJ2-5; no DNA check was done on the table's D call, TRBD2. The J call is doubtful: the DNA matches TRBJ2-7 better. TRBV21-1 is noted as a pseudogene. The CDR3 loop spans 15 amino acids. The CDR3 spells CASSRNGSGRDEQYF. The CDR3 nucleotides read TGTGCCAGCAGCCGGAACGGGAGTGGTCGGGACGAGCAGTACTTC.

This chain uses TRBV28 with TRBJ2-3; no clear D. The CDR3 sequence is 16 residues long. V lost 4 bases and J 2 bases, leaving 16 bases between the germline ends. The germline gives CDR1 MDHEN, CDR2 SYDVKM. This CDR3 is CASSSPSRLVTDTQYF. The CDR3 region has the DNA TGTGCCAGCAGTTCGCCAAGTCGTCTAGTCACAGATACGCAGTATTTT.

The rearrangement uses TRBV7-9 and TRBJ1-1; TRBD1 agrees at 8 bases. After removal of 2 bases from V and 11 bases from J, the junction contained 13 bases not matched to a gene. The CDR3 runs 15 residues. The germline V gene encodes CDR1 SEHNR and CDR2 FQNEAQ (reference sequence). CDR3 protein: CASSLTDRELDEAFF. The CDR3 DNA reads TGTGCCAGCAGCTTAACGGACAGGGAGTTGGATGAGGCTTTCTTT.

This chain links TRBV5-6 with TRBJ2-1; the match to TRBD1 covers 10 bases. This CDR3 region has 15 residues. The germline gives CDR1 SGHDT, CDR2 YYEEEE. The V and J ends lost 2 bases and 7 bases, in that order; junction bases with no gene match: 6. The CDR3 protein is CASSLGQGVGNEQFF. DNA for the CDR3: TGTGCCAGCAGCTTAGGACAGGGGGTGGGGAATGAGCAGTTCTTC.

The chain couples TRBV18 to TRBJ2-5; D not certain. CDR3 length equals 14 residues. V was trimmed by 6 bases and J by 13 bases, leaving 24 bases between them. The germline V gene encodes CDR1 KGHSH and CDR2 LQKENI. The CDR3 nucleotides are TGTGCCAGCTCGGGTCAGGTTATCCCCTACGAGCGGTACTTC. It yields the protein CASSGQVIPYERYF. The variable domain in full, with the rest retrieved from reference TRBV18 and TRBJ2-5, is NAGVMQNPRHLVRRRGQEARLRCSPMKGHSHVYWYRQLPEEGLKFMVYLQKENIIDESGMPKERFSAEFPKEGPSILRIQQVVRGDSAAYFCASSGQVIPYERYFGPGTRLLVL.

The genes are TRBV10-3 and TRBJ1-2; D ambiguous. The CDR3 sequence is 13 residues long. Trimming took off 8 bases at V and 2 bases at J, with 12 bases between the two ends. Germline V gene sequence: CDR1 ENHRY, CDR2 SYGVKD. The chain's CDR3 is CAISSDGNYGYTF. The CDR3 DNA sequence: TGTGCCATCTCCTCAGACGGAAACTATGGCTACACCTTC.

V is TRBV28 and J is TRBJ1-2; D possibly corresponds to TRBD1 (5 bases). CDR3 length: 12 amino acids. Per the germline V gene, CDR1 is MDHEN and CDR2 is SYDVKM. V was shortened by 4 bases and J by 8 bases, with 11 bases between the two germline ends. CDR3 protein: CASSSGREGYTF. In DNA, the CDR3 is TGTGCCAGCAGTTCGGGCAGGGAAGGCTACACCTTC.

In its sample, this clonotype was seen once. The chain combines TRBV6-5 with TRBJ2-5; TRBD2 aligns across 12 bases. The germline gives CDR1 MNHEY, CDR2 SVGAGI. Trimming removed 0 bases from V and 9 bases from J; junction bases left unmatched: 20. The CDR3 sequence is 20 residues long. This CDR3 is CASSYSSPGLAGGPTGSQYF. CDR3 coding DNA: TGTGCCAGCAGTTACTCCTCCCCTGGGCTAGCGGGAGGGCCTACGGGGTCCCAGTACTTC.

This clonotype has only a few counts. The chain uses TRBV10-1 and TRBJ2-3; 11 positions agree with TRBD2. Trimming cost V 2 bases and J 4 bases; bases outside gene matches: 8. The germline CDR1 and CDR2 sequences are WNHNN and SYGVQD (reference sequence). This CDR3 region has 17 residues. This CDR3 is CASSEEVAGGPADTQYF. CDR3 DNA sequence: TGCGCCAGCAGTGAGGAGGTAGCGGGAGGGCCCGCAGATACGCAGTATTTT.

CDR3 nucleotides: TGTGCCATCAGCTCGGGGACGCGAGGCGAGACCCAGTACTTC. Translation gives CAISSGTRGETQYF. The gene calls are TRBV10-3 and TRBJ2-5; either TRBD1 or TRBD2 may fit D (5 bases each). Per germline, CDR1 ENHRY and CDR2 SYGVKD. The V and J ends lost 6 bases and 5 bases respectively, with 16 bases between them. The CDR3 is 14 residues long.

CDR3 in DNA: TGCAGCGCCGGGGGACAGGGAGGTCAGCCCCAGCATTTT. It is translated as CSAGGQGGQPQHF. The chain recombines TRBV29-1 with TRBJ1-5, with 9 bases lining up with TRBD1. CDR1 is SQVTM, CDR2 ANQGSEA, per germline. CDR3 length: 13 amino acids. V lost 7 bases, J lost 6 bases, and 7 bases stayed unmatched.

For this clonotype: The junction differs from germline at one of its ends, possibly a read error. The chain has TRBV14 and TRBJ2-3; TRBD2 matches at 7 bases. The CDR3 runs 17 residues. Germline-derived CDR1 and CDR2 are SGHDN and FVKESK. The DNA of the CDR3 is TGCGCCAGCAGCAGTATGTCGTGGGACTACTCCACAGATACGCAGTATTTT. Its translation is CASSSMSWDYSTDTQYF.

The chain is built from TRBV11-3 and TRBJ2-4; 7 bases agree with TRBD2. The DNA end is more similar to TRBJ2-7, so the J call may be wrong. Germline loops: CDR1 SGHNT, CDR2 YENEEA. The CDR3 has 16 amino acids. The CDR3 region has the DNA TGTGCCAGCAGCTTATCTGCTCGCGGGAGTCCCTACGAGCAGTACTTC. Translating it yields CASSLSARGSPYEQYF.

The rearrangement uses TRBV24-1 and TRBJ2-1; weak D call: TRBD2 (6 bases). The CDR3 is 15 amino acids. CDR1 and CDR2 from the germline V gene are KGHDR and SFDVKD. Trimming pared 4 bases from V and 4 bases from J, leaving 13 bases between. The CDR3: CATSEAGRKYNEQFF. Written as DNA, the CDR3 is TGTGCCACCAGTGAAGCCGGGAGAAAATACAATGAGCAGTTCTTC.

This clonotype was picked up a small number of times. The J gene is TRBJ2-3, the V gene TRBV7-2, with a weak D call TRBD2 (6 bases). Looked up from germline, CDR1 is SGHTA and CDR2 is FQGNSA. V lost 5 bases and J lost 2, with 11 bases in between. There are 14 residues in the CDR3. Here the CDR3 reads CASSPIAATDTQYF. CDR3 DNA: TGTGCCAGCAGCCCTATAGCGGCCACAGATACGCAGTATTTT.

This clonotype has just a few counts. This chain links TRBV6-1 with TRBJ2-1, with no clear D. V was pared by 2 bases and J by 4 bases, with 6 bases between. This CDR3 spans 13 amino acids. CDR1 MNHNS and CDR2 SASEGT come from the germline V gene. This CDR3 reads CASSEWSYNEQFF. CDR3 DNA: TGTGCCAGCAGTGAATGGTCTTACAATGAGCAGTTCTTC.

The genes are TRBV3-1 and TRBJ1-6, with D perhaps TRBD1 (6 bases). The CDR3 totals 14 residues. Germline assignment: CDR1 LGHDT and CDR2 YNNKEL (reference sequence). V lost 1 base to trimming and J lost 8 bases, with 9 bases between them. CDR3 bases: TGTGCCAGCAGCCAAGTAACAGGGTATTCACCCCTCCACTTT. This codes for CASSQVTGYSPLHF. The entire variable domain, with the rest obtained from reference TRBV3-1 and TRBJ1-6, is as follows: DTAVSQTPKYLVTQMGNDKSIKCEQNLGHDTMYWYKQDSKKFLKIMFSYNNKELIINETVPNRFSPKSPDKAHLNLHINSLELGDSAVYFCASSQVTGYSPLHFGNGTRLTVT.

In this sample, this clonotype turned up a few times. The chain employs TRBV7-9 and TRBJ2-7; 9 positions match TRBD2. There are 17 residues in the CDR3. Germline CDR1 reads SEHNR; CDR2 reads FQNEAQ (reference sequence). V dropped 4 bases and J dropped 1; count of bases not matched to a gene: 11. CDR3 DNA sequence: TGTGCCAGCAGCTCACCAGAGCGGGAGGCCTGGTCCTACGAGCAGTACTTC. Protein sequence: CASSSPEREAWSYEQYF.

This chain uses TRBV20-1 with TRBJ2-5; D could derive from TRBD1 or TRBD2 (6 bases each). This CDR3 contains 14 residues. The ends were cut back, 2 bases at V and 2 bases at J, with 12 bases in the middle. Germline V CDR1 and CDR2: DFQATT, SNEGSKA (reference sequence). The CDR3 protein is CSARRRGIQETQYF. The CDR3 DNA follows: TGCAGTGCTAGAAGGAGGGGGATACAAGAGACCCAGTACTTC.

This clonotype was counted between two and nine times. V usage is TRBV19 and J usage is TRBJ2-4; TRBD1 aligns across 7 bases. The CDR3 spans 15 residues. The V and J ends lost 6 bases and 0 bases, in that order; junction bases with no gene match: 5. Looked up from germline, CDR1 is LNHDA and CDR2 is SQIVND (reference sequence). The CDR3 DNA reads TGTGCCAGTAGCGGGACAGATTTAGCCAAAAACATTCAGTACTTC. This translates into CASSGTDLAKNIQYF.

The chain links TRBV6-2 or TRBV6-3 to TRBJ2-7; D may be TRBD2 (6 bases). CDR1 and CDR2 (germline): MNHEY, SVGEGT. The V and J ends lost 2 bases and 2 bases respectively, with 19 bases between them. The CDR3 has 17 amino acids. CDR3 region: CASSYPTRGLMTYEQYF. The CDR3 region has the DNA TGTGCCAGCAGTTACCCGACCCGGGGACTTATGACCTACGAGCAGTACTTC.

The CDR3 sequence: CSARPRSGRANNEQFF. CDR3 nucleotides: TGCAGTGCTAGACCTAGAAGCGGGAGGGCCAACAATGAGCAGTTCTTC. The chain joins TRBV20-1 to TRBJ2-1, with 10 bases that match TRBD2. Germline V gene sequence: CDR1 DFQATT, CDR2 SNEGSKA (reference sequence). The CDR3 loop spans 16 amino acids. V lost 2 bases and J lost 5; bases outside the gene matches: 9.

The chain carries TRBV5-1 and TRBJ2-3; D gene ambiguous. The CDR3 runs 13 residues. From germline, CDR1 is SGHRS and CDR2 YFSETQ. Trimming stripped 3 bases from V and 5 bases from J, with 10 bases between. Here the CDR3 DNA reads TGCGCCAGCAGCTCCAGACCCGTAGATACGCAGTATTTT. Translating it yields CASSSRPVDTQYF.

This clonotype appeared a few times. The rearrangement links TRBV6-5 to TRBJ1-2; D gene unclear. Trimming removed 6 bases from V and 1 base from J, with 12 bases in between. The germline gives CDR1 MNHEY, CDR2 SVGAGI. This CDR3 region has 14 residues. CDR3: CASRQTGDNYGYTF. The CDR3 bases are TGTGCCAGCAGACAAACGGGAGATAACTATGGCTACACCTTC.